The clone carrying this T cell receptor (beta chain) was seen a single time. The data belong to a study of blood T cell repertoires in COVID-19. About the research overall: Acute and convalescent COVID-19 specimens originated in the United States, Italy and Spain. T cells, B-cell-depleted T cells, or PBMCs supplied cDNA or gDNA.

Germline lookup yields CDR1 SGHRS and CDR2 YFSETQ. V shed 4 bases, J shed 3 bases, and the junction held 7 bases outside the gene matches. This CDR3 comprises 14 residues. As processed by the authors: Reference gene primer amplification gave estimated nucleated cell counts. This table comes from immunoSEQ multiplex PCR, and its TCRdb copy is limited to in-frame clones, with some not included. The V and J calls and clone size are taken from that table; D and trimming were inferred from the DNA. The sample holds 150,000 to 200,000 clones, approximately 87% seen once. Specimen: peripheral blood. The receptor was isolated from a woman aged 18-35 years who had recovered from COVID-19. This chain uses TRBV5-1 with TRBJ2-7; the match to TRBD1 covers 7 bases. In nucleotides, the CDR3 is TGCGCCAGCAGCACGGGACAGCTGTACTACGAGCAGTACTTC. This translates into CASSTGQLYYEQYF.